This entry is about one TCR beta chain. This record belongs to a study of T cells after yellow fever vaccination. Germline CDR1 and CDR2: SGHVS and FQNEAQ. This CDR3 region has 15 residues. V was clipped by 3 bases and J by 8 bases, with 17 bases between them. MiXCR was run by TCRdb on the 5' RACE reads, yielding one entry per CDR3 protein. The sample contains approximately 300,000 distinct CDR3 sequences, 6.8% of which appear only once. The sequenced sample was PBMCs, obtained about 41 days after the first yellow fever vaccination. The rearrangement links TRBV7-8 to TRBJ2-1; D possibly corresponds to TRBD2 (5 bases). This receptor was taken from a man aged 18 to 30 who received the YFV17D yellow fever vaccine. In DNA form, the CDR3 reads TGTGCCAGCAGCTTCCTAGCCCCCGGAGTGTATGAGCAGTTCTTC. This sequence encodes CASSFLAPGVYEQFF.